This T cell receptor (beta chain) was captured in a study of response to subunit inactivated influenza vaccine. Germline V gene sequence: CDR1 MNHEY, CDR2 SMNVEV (reference sequence). The V end lost 3 bases, the J end lost 5 bases, and 10 bases lay between the germline ends. The CDR3 spans 13 residues. This clonotype turned up a few times. The antigen is undetermined. TCRdb re-called the RT-PCR reads through MiXCR, storing one row per CDR3 protein. Seen here are hundreds of thousands of distinct CDR3 sequences, approximately 14% observed once, and the top ten hold approximately 7.6%. Study-wide results and limits: Each seasonal influenza vaccination, the authors suggested, recruits few new T cells.

This chain connects TRBV27 to TRBJ1-2; no firm D call. The specimen was PBMCs from blood, collected 14 to 15 days before vaccination. This sequence originates from a man aged 45-60 years who received an inactivated influenza vaccine. CDR3 in amino acids: CASSFDPLYGYTF. The CDR3 DNA reads as TGTGCCAGCAGTTTTGATCCTTTGTATGGCTACACCTTC.